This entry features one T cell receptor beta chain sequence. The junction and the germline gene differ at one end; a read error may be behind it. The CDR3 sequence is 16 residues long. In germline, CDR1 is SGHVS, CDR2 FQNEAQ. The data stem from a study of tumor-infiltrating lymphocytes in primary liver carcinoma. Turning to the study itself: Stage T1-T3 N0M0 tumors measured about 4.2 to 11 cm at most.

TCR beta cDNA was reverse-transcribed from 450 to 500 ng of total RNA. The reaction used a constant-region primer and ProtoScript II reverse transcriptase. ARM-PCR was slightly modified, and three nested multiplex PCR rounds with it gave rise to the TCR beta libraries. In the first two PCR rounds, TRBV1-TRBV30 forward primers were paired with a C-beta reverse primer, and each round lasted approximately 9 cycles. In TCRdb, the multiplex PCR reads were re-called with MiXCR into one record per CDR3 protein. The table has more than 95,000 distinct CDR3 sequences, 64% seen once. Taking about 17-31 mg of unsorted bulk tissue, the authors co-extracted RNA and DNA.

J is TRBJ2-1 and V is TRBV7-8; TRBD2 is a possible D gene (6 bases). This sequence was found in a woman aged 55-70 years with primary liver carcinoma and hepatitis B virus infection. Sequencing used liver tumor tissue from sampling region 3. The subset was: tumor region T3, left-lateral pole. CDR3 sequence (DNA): TGTGACAGCAGGCCCGGGAGACTATCCTTTTACAATGAGCAGTTCTTC. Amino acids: CDSRPGRLSFYNEQFF.